This T cell receptor beta chain derives from a study of shared clonotypes between healthy human individuals. Per germline, CDR1 GTSNPN and CDR2 SVGIG (reference sequence). V was clipped by 0 bases and J by 2 bases, with 10 bases between them. The length of the CDR3 is 14 residues. Profiled with immunoSEQ multiplex PCR; TCRdb holds only in-frame clones, not every one. The repertoire holds approximately 340,000 clones, over 65% seen once, with about a tenth in the top ten. The chain combines TRBV30 with TRBJ2-5, with D uncertain. The sample consisted of memory CD4+ T cells sorted from blood. Subset in this sample: CD45RA-negative fraction. The TCR sequence derives from a man aged 30-40 years in good health. The CDR3 loop reads CAWSVQSPQETQYF. In DNA form, the CDR3 reads TGTGCCTGGAGTGTTCAGAGCCCACAAGAGACCCAGTACTTC.